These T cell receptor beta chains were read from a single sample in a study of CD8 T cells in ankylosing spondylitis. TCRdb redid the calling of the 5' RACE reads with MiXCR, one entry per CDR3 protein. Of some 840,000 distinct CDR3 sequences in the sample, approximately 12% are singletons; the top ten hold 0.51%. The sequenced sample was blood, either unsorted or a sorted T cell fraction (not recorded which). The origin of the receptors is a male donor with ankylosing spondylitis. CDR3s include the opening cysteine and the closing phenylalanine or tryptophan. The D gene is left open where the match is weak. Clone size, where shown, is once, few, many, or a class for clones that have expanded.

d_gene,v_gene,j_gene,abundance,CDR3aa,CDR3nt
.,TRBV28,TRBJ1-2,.,CASIGGVGDRTSFYGYTF,TGTGCCAGCATAGGAGGAGTTGGGGACCGAACAAGCTTCTATGGCTACACCTTC
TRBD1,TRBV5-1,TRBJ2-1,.,CASSSGQEYNEQFF,TGCGCCAGCAGCTCGGGACAGGAATACAATGAGCAGTTCTTC
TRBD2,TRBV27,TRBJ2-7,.,CASSNSGRAGEQYF,TGTGCCAGCAGTAATAGCGGGAGGGCAGGCGAGCAGTACTTC
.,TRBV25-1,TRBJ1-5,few,CASSGGTGTPNQPQHF,TGTGCCAGCAGTGGCGGGACCGGGACACCAAATCAGCCCCAGCATTTT
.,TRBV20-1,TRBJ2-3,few,CSAVEGDTQYF,TGCAGTGCCGTTGAGGGAGATACGCAGTATTTT
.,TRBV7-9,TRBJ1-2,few,CASSLDAGSRNYGYTF,TGTGCCAGCAGCTTAGACGCAGGGTCGAGGAACTATGGCTACACCTTC
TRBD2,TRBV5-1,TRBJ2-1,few,CASSGTSGSDEQFF,TGCGCCAGCAGCGGAACTAGCGGGAGCGATGAGCAGTTCTTC
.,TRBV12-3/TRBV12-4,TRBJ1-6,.,CASSLGRGRVSPLHF,TGTGCCAGCAGTTTAGGCAGGGGACGGGTATCACCCCTCCACTTT
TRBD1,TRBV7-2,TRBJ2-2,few,CASRQLQGPPNTGELFF,TGTGCCAGCAGACAATTACAGGGGCCCCCGAACACCGGGGAGCTGTTTTTT
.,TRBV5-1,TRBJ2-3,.,CASRRRTSTDTQYF,TGCGCCAGCAGAAGGCGGACTAGCACAGATACGCAGTATTTT
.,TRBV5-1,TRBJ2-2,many,CASSLLAGANTGELFF,TGCGCCAGCAGCTTGTTGGCAGGGGCGAACACCGGGGAGCTGTTTTTT
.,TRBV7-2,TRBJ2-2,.,CASSPQRTANTGELFF,TGTGCCAGCAGCCCTCAGCGGACAGCGAACACCGGGGAGCTGTTTTTT
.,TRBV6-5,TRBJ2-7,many,CASSYKDSNYEQYF,TGTGCCAGCAGTTACAAAGACAGTAACTACGAGCAGTACTTC
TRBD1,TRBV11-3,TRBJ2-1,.,CASSPEGTVNYNEQFF,TGTGCCAGCAGCCCAGAAGGGACAGTAAATTACAATGAGCAGTTCTTC
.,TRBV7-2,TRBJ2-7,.,CASTSDLTGEQYF,TGTGCCAGCACTTCGGACCTGACCGGCGAGCAGTACTTC
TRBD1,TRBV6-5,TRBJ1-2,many,CASSSLPGQGALGYTF,TGTGCCAGCAGTTCCTTACCGGGACAGGGGGCTCTAGGCTACACCTTC
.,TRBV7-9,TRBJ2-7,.,CASSFTGPTGQYF,TGTGCCAGCAGCTTTACCGGGCCCACGGGGCAGTACTTC
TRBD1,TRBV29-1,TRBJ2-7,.,CSVAGRGQRQYF,TGCAGCGTTGCAGGCAGGGGGCAAAGACAGTACTTC
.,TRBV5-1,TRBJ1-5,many,CASSFTGTGQPQHF,TGCGCCAGCAGCTTTACAGGGACGGGTCAGCCCCAGCATTTT
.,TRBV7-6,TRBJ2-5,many,CASSSSETVQYF,TGTGCCAGCAGCTCCAGCGAGACAGTCCAGTACTTC
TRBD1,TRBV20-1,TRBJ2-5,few,CTPVDRTGEETQYF,TGCACCCCGGTGGATAGGACAGGGGAGGAGACCCAGTACTTC
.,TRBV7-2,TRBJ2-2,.,CASSPLNRELFF,TGTGCCAGCAGCCCGCTAAACCGGGAGCTGTTTTTT
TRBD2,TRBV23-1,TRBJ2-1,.,CASSQSGTSAYEQFF,TGCGCCAGCAGTCAATCCGGGACTAGCGCATATGAGCAGTTCTTC
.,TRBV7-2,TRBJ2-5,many,CASSLVSIGGQETQYF,TGTGCCAGCAGCTTAGTGTCTATCGGCGGACAAGAGACCCAGTACTTC
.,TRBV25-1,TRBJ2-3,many,CASSDPSGTTTDTQYF,TGTGCCAGCAGTGATCCCTCCGGGACGACCACAGATACGCAGTATTTT
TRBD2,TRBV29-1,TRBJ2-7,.,CSVGLGEGYEQYF,TGCAGCGTGGGCCTGGGGGAGGGATACGAGCAGTACTTC
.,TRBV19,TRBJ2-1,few,CASTPTFSSYNEQFF,TGTGCCAGTACCCCGACCTTTAGCTCCTACAATGAGCAGTTCTTC
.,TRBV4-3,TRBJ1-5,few,CASSQDLRNQPQHF,TGCGCCAGCAGCCAAGATCTGCGGAATCAGCCCCAGCATTTT
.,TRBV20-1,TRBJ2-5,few,CSASLGETQYF,TGCAGTGCTAGTCTGGGGGAGACCCAGTACTTC
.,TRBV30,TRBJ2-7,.,CAWSVQEGYSYEQYF,TGTGCCTGGAGTGTACAGGAGGGTTACTCCTACGAGCAGTACTTC
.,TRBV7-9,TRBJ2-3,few,CASSPGPGRGTDTQYF,TGTGCCAGCAGCCCAGGACCAGGACGGGGCACAGATACGCAGTATTTT
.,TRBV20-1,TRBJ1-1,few,CSAAATEAFF,TGCAGTGCTGCGGCCACTGAAGCTTTCTTT
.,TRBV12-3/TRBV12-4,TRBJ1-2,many,CASSLYRGGGYGYTF,TGTGCCAGCAGTTTGTACCGAGGCGGAGGCTATGGCTACACCTTC
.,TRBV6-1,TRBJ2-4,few,CASSIPGPGNIQYF,TGTGCCAGCAGTATCCCGGGTCCGGGGAACATTCAGTACTTC
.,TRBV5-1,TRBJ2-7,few,CASSLGRSEYEQYF,TGCGCCAGCAGCTTAGGGCGGTCCGAATACGAGCAGTACTTC
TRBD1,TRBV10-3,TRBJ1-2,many,CATRGANYGYTF,TGTGCCACCAGGGGGGCTAACTATGGCTACACCTTC
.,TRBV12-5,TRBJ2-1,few,CASGLVPASNEQFF,TGTGCTAGTGGTTTGGTACCTGCCAGCAATGAGCAGTTCTTC
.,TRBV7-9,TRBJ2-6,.,CASSPKGNAGANVLTF,TGTGCCAGCAGCCCCAAGGGGAATGCTGGGGCCAACGTCCTGACTTTC
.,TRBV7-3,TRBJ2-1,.,CASSLTSQGGNEQFF,TGTGCCAGCAGCTTAACGTCCCAGGGTGGGAATGAGCAGTTCTTC
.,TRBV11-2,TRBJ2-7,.,CASSSEGDEQYF,TGTGCCAGCAGCTCCGAGGGGGACGAGCAGTACTTC
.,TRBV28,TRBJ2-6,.,CASTLPGANVLTF,TGTGCCAGCACCCTGCCTGGGGCCAACGTCCTGACTTTC
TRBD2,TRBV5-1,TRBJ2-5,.,CASSLVPSGSETQYF,TGCGCCAGCAGCTTGGTTCCTAGCGGGAGTGAGACCCAGTACTTC
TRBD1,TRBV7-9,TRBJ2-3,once,CASSSGQVLQDTQYF,TGTGCCAGCAGCTCCGGACAGGTTCTTCAGGATACGCAGTATTTT
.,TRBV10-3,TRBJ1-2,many,CAISGDNYGYTF,TGTGCCATCAGTGGCGACAACTATGGCTACACCTTC
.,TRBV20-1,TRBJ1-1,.,CSAPGFRNTEAFF,TGCAGTGCTCCGGGATTCAGGAACACTGAAGCTTTCTTT
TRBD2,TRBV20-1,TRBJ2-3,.,CSASVSGRADTQYF,TGCAGTGCTAGTGTTAGCGGGAGGGCAGATACGCAGTATTTT
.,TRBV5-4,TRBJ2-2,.,CASSSGLLSGELFF,TGTGCCAGCAGCTCAGGGCTGCTCTCCGGGGAGCTGTTTTTT
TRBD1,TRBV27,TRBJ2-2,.,CASSSLWTGGMGELFF,TGTGCCAGCAGTTCTTTATGGACAGGGGGCATGGGGGAGCTGTTTTTT
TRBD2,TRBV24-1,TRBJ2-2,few,CATSDSLAGATLNTGELFF,TGTGCCACCAGTGATTCCCTAGCGGGAGCCACTCTGAACACCGGGGAGCTGTTTTTT
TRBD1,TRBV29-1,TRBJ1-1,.,CSVGVEGGVSTEAFF,TGCAGCGTTGGTGTGGAAGGGGGCGTTAGCACTGAAGCTTTCTTT
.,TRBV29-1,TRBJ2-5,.,CSVEQVDGDQETQYF,TGCAGCGTTGAACAGGTCGACGGCGACCAAGAGACCCAGTACTTC